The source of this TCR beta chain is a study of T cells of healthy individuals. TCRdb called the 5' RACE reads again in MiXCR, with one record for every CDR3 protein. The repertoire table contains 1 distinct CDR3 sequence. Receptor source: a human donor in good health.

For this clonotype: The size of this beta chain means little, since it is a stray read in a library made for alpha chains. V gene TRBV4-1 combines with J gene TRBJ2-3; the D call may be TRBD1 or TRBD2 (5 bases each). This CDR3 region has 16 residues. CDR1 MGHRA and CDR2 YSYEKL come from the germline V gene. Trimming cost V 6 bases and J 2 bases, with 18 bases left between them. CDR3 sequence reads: CASRSYEGPNTDTQYF. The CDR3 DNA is TGCGCCAGCAGATCCTATGAGGGGCCCAACACAGATACGCAGTATTTT.